The 8 T cell receptor beta chains presented below share a single source sample, sequenced in a study of type 1 and type 2 diabetes patients. The PCR template was genomic DNA. A primer set of 30 forward and 13 reverse primers amplified the CDR3. A single record per CDR3 protein comes from TCRdb applying MiXCR to the multiplex PCR reads. This table holds under 300,000 distinct CDR3 sequences, around 50% found once. Sequences were obtained from peripheral blood mononuclear cells (PBMCs). The receptor source for this set is a man aged 18 to 35 with type 2 diabetes.

To note about this clonotype: It is likely a read error, because the conserved phenylalanine at the end of the CDR3 is missing. The chain uses TRBV7-3 and TRBJ1-1; a possible D gene is TRBD1 (5 bases). The V end lost 2 bases, the J end lost 8 bases, and 12 bases lay between the germline ends. Germline CDR1 SGHTA, CDR2 FQGTGA. The CDR3 covers 13 residues. The CDR3 protein is CASSLGGAGEAFS. DNA for the CDR3: TGTGCCAGCAGCTTAGGAGGGGCGGGGGAAGCTTTCTCT.

Concerning this clonotype: Relative to the germline gene, one junction end is altered; a read error may explain this. The chain's CDR3 is CASSQDLFPSTGRDYGYTF. The DNA for the CDR3 is TGCGCCAGCAGCCAAGATCTTTTCCCCTCGACAGGGCGGGACTATGGCTACACCTTC. V and J are TRBV7-2 and TRBJ1-2, with 7 bases matching TRBD1. CDR3 size: 19 residues. Germline CDR1 is SGHTA and CDR2 is FQGNSA.

This chain connects TRBV14 to TRBJ2-2, with D unclear. This CDR3 spans 13 amino acids. Trimming took off 2 bases at V and 9 bases at J, with 10 bases between the two ends. Germline CDR1 is SGHDN and CDR2 is FVKESK. The CDR3 sequence is CASSQSGNRELFF. The CDR3 coding sequence is TGTGCCAGCAGCCAAAGTGGGAACCGGGAGCTGTTTTTT. Complete variable domain (other parts from reference TRBV14 and TRBJ2-2): EAGVTQFPSHSVIEKGQTVTLRCDPISGHDNLYWYRRVMGKEIKFLLHFVKESKQDESGMPNNRFLAERTGGTYSTLKVQPAELEDSGVYFCASSQSGNRELFFGEGSRLTVL.

The J gene is TRBJ2-7, the V gene TRBV6-6; D is undetermined. V lost 5 bases to trimming and J lost 0 bases, with 8 bases between them. The CDR3 has 13 amino acids. Per germline, CDR1 MNHNY and CDR2 SVGAGI (reference sequence). CDR3 protein: CASSAESSYEQYF. The CDR3 DNA sequence: TGTGCCAGCAGTGCGGAAAGCTCCTACGAGCAGTACTTC.

This clonotype was recorded many times. The chain has TRBV2 and TRBJ1-1; D is unclear. Trimming left V 7 bases short and J 0 bases short, with 6 bases between. The CDR3 runs 12 residues. Germline CDR1 and CDR2: SNHLY and FYNNEI. CDR3 nucleotides: TGTGCCAGCACACTCTTGAACACTGAAGCTTTCTTT. Protein: CASTLLNTEAFF. Using reference TRBV2 and TRBJ1-1 for the parts outside the CDR3, the full variable domain is EPEVTQTPSHQVTQMGQEVILRCVPISNHLYFYWYRQILGQKVEFLVSFYNNEISEKSEIFDDQFSVERPDGSNFTLKIRSTKLEDSAMYFCASTLLNTEAFFGQGTRLTVV.

This chain uses TRBV30 with TRBJ2-3, with D perhaps matching TRBD1 (6 bases). This CDR3 comprises 13 residues. Germline assignment: CDR1 GTSNPN and CDR2 SVGIG (reference sequence). V was pared by 7 bases and J by 4 bases, with 15 bases between. The CDR3 is CAYRVGGADTQYF. CDR3 bases: TGTGCCTACCGTGTTGGGGGCGCAGATACGCAGTATTTT. Complete variable domain (other parts from reference TRBV30 and TRBJ2-3): SQTIHQWPATLVQPVGSPLSLECTVEGTSNPNLYWYRQAAGRGLQLLFYSVGIGQISSEVPQNLSASRPQDRQFILSSKKLLLSDSGFYLCAYRVGGADTQYFGPGTRLTVL.

This clonotype was detected only a few times. CDR3: CASTLSPGELFF. As DNA, the CDR3 is TGTGCCAGCACCCTTAGCCCCGGGGAGCTGTTTTTT. The chain has TRBV6-6 and TRBJ2-2, with D unresolved. This CDR3 region has 12 residues. Trimming shortened V by 7 bases and J by 6 bases, and 9 bases separated the two germline ends. Germline V lookup: CDR1 MNHNY, CDR2 SVGAGI (reference sequence).

The J gene is TRBJ2-1, the V gene TRBV20-1; no clear D. The V end was cut by 1 base, the J end by 4 bases, with 11 bases between. The CDR3 runs 14 residues. Germline CDR1 DFQATT, CDR2 SNEGSKA (reference sequence). In DNA form, the CDR3 reads TGCAGTGCTAGAGTCACGGACGGGTACAATGAGCAGTTCTTC. Translated, it gives CSARVTDGYNEQFF.